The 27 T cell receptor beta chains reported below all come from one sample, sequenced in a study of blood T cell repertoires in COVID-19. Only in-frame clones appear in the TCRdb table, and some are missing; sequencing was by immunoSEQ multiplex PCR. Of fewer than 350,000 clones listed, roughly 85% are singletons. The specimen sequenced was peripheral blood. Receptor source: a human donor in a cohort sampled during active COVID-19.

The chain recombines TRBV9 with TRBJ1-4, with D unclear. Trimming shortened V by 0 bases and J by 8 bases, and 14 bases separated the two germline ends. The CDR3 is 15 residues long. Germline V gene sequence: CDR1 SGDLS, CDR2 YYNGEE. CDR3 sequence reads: CASSVGFGSGEKLFF. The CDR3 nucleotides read TGTGCCAGCAGCGTAGGGTTTGGGTCGGGGGAAAAACTGTTTTTT. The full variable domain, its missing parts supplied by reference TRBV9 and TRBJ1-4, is DSGVTQTPKHLITATGQRVTLRCSPRSGDLSVYWYQQSLDQGLQFLIQYYNGEERAKGNILERFSAQQFPDLHSELNLSSLELGDSALYFCASSVGFGSGEKLFFGSGTQLSVL.

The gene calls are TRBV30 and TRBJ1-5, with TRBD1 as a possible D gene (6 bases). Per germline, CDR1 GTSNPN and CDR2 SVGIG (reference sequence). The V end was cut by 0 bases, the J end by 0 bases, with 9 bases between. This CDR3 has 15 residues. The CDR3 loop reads CAWSVTGISNQPQHF. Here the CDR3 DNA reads TGTGCCTGGAGTGTAACAGGGATTAGCAATCAGCCCCAGCATTTT.

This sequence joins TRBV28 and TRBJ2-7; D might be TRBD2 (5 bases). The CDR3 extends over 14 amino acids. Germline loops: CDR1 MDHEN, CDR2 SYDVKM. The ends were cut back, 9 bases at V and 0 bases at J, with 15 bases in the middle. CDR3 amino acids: CASLSGASSYEQYF. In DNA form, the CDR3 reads TGTGCCAGTTTGAGCGGCGCTAGCTCCTACGAGCAGTACTTC.

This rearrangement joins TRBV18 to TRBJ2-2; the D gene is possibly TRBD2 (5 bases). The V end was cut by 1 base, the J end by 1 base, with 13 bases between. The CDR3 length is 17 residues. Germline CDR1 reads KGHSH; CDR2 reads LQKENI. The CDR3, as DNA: TGTGCCAGCTCACCACGGCGGGCCCCTATGAACACCGGGGAGCTGTTTTTT. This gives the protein CASSPRRAPMNTGELFF.

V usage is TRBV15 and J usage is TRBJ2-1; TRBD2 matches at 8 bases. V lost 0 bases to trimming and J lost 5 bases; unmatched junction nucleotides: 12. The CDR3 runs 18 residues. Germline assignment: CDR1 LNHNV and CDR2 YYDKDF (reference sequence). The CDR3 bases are TGTGCCACCAGCAGAGATCAGTTGACGGGGGGGACAAACAATGAGCAGTTCTTC. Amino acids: CATSRDQLTGGTNNEQFF.

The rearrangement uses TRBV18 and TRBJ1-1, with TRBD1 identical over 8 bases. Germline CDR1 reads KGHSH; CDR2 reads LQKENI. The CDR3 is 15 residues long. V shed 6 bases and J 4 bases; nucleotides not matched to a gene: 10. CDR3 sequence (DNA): TGTGCCAGCTCCCTCGACAGGGGAGGGAGCACTGAAGCTTTCTTT. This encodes CASSLDRGGSTEAFF.

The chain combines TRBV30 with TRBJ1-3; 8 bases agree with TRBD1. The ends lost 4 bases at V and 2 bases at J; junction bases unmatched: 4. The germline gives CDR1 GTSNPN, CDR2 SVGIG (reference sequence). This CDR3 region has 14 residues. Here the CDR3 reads CAWTPGGTGNTIYF. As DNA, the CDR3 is TGTGCCTGGACCCCAGGGGGCACTGGAAACACCATATATTTT.

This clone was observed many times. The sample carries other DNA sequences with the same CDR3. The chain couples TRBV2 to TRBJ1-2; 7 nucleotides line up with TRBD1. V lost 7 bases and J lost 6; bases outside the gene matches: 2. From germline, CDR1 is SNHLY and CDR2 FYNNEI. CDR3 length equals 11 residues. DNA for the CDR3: TGTGCCAGCAACAGGGGCGATGGCTACACCTTC. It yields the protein CASNRGDGYTF.

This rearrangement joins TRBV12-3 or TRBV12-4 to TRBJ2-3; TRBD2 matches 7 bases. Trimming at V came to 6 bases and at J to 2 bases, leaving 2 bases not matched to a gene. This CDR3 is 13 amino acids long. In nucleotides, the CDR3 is TGTGCCAGCAGCAGGGACTACACAGATACGCAGTATTTT. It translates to CASSRDYTDTQYF.

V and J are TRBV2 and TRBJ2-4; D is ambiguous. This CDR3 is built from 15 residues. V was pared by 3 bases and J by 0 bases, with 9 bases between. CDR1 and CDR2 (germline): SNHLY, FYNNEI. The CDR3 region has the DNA TGTGCCAGCAGTGAGAATAGTCTAGCCAAAAACATTCAGTACTTC. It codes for CASSENSLAKNIQYF. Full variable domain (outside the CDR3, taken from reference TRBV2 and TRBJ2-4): EPEVTQTPSHQVTQMGQEVILRCVPISNHLYFYWYRQILGQKVEFLVSFYNNEISEKSEIFDDQFSVERPDGSNFTLKIRSTKLEDSAMYFCASSENSLAKNIQYFGAGTRLSVL.

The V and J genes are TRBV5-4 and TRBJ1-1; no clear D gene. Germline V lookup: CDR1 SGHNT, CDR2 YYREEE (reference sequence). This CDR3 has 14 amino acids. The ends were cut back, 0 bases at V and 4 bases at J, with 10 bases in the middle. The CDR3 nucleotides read TGTGCCAGCAGCTTGGACCGCCTAAGCACTGAAGCTTTCTTT. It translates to CASSLDRLSTEAFF.

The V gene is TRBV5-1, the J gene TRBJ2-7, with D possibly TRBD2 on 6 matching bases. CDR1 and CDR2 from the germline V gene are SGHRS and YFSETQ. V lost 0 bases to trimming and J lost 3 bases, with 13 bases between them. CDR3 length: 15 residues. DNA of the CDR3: TGCGCCAGCAGCTTGGCTAGCGACCCATTCTACGAGCAGTACTTC. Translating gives CASSLASDPFYEQYF. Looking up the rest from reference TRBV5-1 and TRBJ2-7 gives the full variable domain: KAGVTQTPRYLIKTRGQQVTLSCSPISGHRSVSWYQQTPGQGLQFLFEYFSETQRNKGNFPGRFSGRQFSNSRSEMNVSTLELGDSALYLCASSLASDPFYEQYFGPGTRLTVT.

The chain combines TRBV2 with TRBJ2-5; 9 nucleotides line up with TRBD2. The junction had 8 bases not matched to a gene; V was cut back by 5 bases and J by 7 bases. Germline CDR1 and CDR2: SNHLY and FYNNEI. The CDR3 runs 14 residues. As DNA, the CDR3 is TGTGCCAGCAGTCTAGCGGGGCCCCCCCGGACCCAGTACTTC. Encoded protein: CASSLAGPPRTQYF. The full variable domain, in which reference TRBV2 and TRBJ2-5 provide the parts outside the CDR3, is EPEVTQTPSHQVTQMGQEVILRCVPISNHLYFYWYRQILGQKVEFLVSFYNNEISEKSEIFDDQFSVERPDGSNFTLKIRSTKLEDSAMYFCASSLAGPPRTQYFGPGTRLLVL.

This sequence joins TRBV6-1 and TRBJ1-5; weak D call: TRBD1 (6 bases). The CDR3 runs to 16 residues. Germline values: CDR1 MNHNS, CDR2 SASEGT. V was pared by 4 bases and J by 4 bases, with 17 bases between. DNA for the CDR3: TGTGCCAGCAGTGTAGGGACCAGGGGTGGAAATCAGCCCCAGCATTTT. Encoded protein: CASSVGTRGGNQPQHF.

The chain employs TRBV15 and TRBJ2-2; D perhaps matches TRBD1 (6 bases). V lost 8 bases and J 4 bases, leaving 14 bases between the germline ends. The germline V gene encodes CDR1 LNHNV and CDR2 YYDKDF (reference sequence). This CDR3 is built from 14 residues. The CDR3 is CATRETGSTGELFF. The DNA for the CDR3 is TGTGCCACCCGAGAAACAGGGAGCACCGGGGAGCTGTTTTTT.

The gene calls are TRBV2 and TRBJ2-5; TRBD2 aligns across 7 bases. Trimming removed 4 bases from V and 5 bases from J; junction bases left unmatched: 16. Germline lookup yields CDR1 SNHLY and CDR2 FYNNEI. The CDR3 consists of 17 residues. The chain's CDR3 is CASSGRASGRPPETQYF. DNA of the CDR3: TGTGCCAGCAGTGGGAGGGCTAGCGGTCGGCCTCCGGAGACCCAGTACTTC. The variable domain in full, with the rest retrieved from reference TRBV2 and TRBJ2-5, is EPEVTQTPSHQVTQMGQEVILRCVPISNHLYFYWYRQILGQKVEFLVSFYNNEISEKSEIFDDQFSVERPDGSNFTLKIRSTKLEDSAMYFCASSGRASGRPPETQYFGPGTRLLVL.

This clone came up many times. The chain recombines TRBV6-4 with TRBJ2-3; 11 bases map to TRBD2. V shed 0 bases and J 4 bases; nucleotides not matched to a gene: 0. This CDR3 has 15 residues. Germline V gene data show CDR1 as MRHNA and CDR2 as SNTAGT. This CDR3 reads CASSDSSGGADTQYF. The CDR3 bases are TGTGCCAGCAGTGACTCTAGCGGGGGGGCAGATACGCAGTATTTT.

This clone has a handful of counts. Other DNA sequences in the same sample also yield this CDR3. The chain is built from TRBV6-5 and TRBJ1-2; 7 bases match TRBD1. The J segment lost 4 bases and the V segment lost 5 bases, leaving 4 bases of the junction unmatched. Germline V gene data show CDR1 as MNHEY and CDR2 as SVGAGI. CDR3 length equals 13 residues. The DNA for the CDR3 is TGTGCCAGCAGTCCGGGACAGTCCTATGGCTACACCTTC. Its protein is CASSPGQSYGYTF.

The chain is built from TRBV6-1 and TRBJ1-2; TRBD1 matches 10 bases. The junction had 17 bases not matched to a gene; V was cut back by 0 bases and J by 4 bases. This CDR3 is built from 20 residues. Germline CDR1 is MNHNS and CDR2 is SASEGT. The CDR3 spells CASSEAPSVRTGGLGYGYTF. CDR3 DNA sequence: TGTGCCAGCAGTGAAGCGCCCTCCGTGAGGACAGGGGGATTGGGCTATGGCTACACCTTC.

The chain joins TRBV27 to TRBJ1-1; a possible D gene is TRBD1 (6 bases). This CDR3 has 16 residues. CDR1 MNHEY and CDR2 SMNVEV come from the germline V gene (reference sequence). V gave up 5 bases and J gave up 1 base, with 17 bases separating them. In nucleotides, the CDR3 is TGTGCCAGCAGTCCCCGGGGGGGCAATGGGAACACTGAAGCTTTCTTT. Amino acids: CASSPRGGNGNTEAFF.

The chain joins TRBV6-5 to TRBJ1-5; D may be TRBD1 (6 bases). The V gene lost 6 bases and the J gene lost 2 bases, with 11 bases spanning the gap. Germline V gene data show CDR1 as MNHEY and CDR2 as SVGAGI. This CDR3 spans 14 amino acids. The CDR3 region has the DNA TGTGCCAGCAGAGCCGGACAGCGCAATCAGCCCCAGCATTTT. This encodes CASRAGQRNQPQHF.

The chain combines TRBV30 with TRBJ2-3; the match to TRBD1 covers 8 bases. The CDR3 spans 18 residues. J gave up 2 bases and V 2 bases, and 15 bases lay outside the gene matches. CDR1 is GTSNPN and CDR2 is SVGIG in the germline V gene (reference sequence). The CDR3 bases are TGTGCCTGGAGTAGAAGAGACAGGGGCGAGGGGCACACAGATACGCAGTATTTT. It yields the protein CAWSRRDRGEGHTDTQYF.

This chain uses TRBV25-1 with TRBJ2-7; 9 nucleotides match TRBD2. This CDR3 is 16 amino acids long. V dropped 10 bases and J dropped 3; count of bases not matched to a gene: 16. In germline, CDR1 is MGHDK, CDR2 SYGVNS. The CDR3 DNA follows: TGTGCCACCCAGGGGGTAATAGCGGGGGACCTCTACGAGCAGTACTTC. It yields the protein CATQGVIAGDLYEQYF.

The CDR3 nucleotides are TGTGCCAGCAGTTCCTGGACAGGGGCTAATTCACCCCTCCACTTT. Translating it yields CASSSWTGANSPLHF. The rearrangement joins TRBV27 to TRBJ1-6, with 9 bases lining up with TRBD1. V lost 4 bases to trimming and J lost 6 bases; unmatched junction nucleotides: 4. CDR1 and CDR2 (germline): MNHEY, SMNVEV (reference sequence). The CDR3 loop spans 15 amino acids.

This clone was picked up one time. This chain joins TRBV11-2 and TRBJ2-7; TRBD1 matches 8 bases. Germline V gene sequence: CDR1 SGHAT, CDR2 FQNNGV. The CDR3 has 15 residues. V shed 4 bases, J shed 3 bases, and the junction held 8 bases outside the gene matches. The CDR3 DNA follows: TGTGCCAGCAGCTACGCCGGGACAGGAATCTACGAGCAGTACTTC. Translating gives CASSYAGTGIYEQYF.

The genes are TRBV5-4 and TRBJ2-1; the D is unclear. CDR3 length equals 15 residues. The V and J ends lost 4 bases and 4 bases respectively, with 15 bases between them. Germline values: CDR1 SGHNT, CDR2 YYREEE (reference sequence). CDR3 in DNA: TGTGCCAGCAGCCTACAGAGAGAAAATTACAATGAGCAGTTCTTC. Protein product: CASSLQRENYNEQFF.

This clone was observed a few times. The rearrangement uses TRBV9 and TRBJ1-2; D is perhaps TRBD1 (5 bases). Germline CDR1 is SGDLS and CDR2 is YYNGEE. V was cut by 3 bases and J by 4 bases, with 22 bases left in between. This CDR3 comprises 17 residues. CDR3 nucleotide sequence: TGTGCCAGCAGCGCTAATTTCGCAAAGACAGCTATCTATGGCTACACCTTC. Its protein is CASSANFAKTAIYGYTF. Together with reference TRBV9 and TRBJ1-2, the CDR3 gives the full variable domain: DSGVTQTPKHLITATGQRVTLRCSPRSGDLSVYWYQQSLDQGLQFLIQYYNGEERAKGNILERFSAQQFPDLHSELNLSSLELGDSALYFCASSANFAKTAIYGYTFGSGTRLTVV.